This T cell receptor beta chain was recovered during a study of multiple sclerosis patients with progressive multifocal leukoencephalopathy (dated by TCRdb to about 2019). Looking at the study overall: Peripheral T and B cells were examined in MS patients who went on to develop PML (4 under natalizumab, 1 after alemtuzumab) as well as in treated patients who did not. Two patients on natalizumab who later developed PML were tracked over time from before therapy, through 6 and 12 months, up to PML onset. The goal was to find JC virus-specific or public T-cell expansions that arose at the time of PML onset.

V drops 11 bases and J drops 4 bases, leaving 17 bases in between. The CDR3 holds 13 amino acids from the cysteine to the phenylalanine. Only the CDR3 part of the read is kept: 39 bases, read in frame from the first base. In the germline V gene, CDR1 corresponds to SGHVS and CDR2 to FQNEAQ. This clone was recorded once. Its antigen remains undetermined. Per-base quality was not reported, and no clone a single base away is much larger than it. The label giving this sample's time point can be read as: time of PML onset. The treatment or condition label corresponds to: on natalizumab therapy at sampling. Diagnosis of PML was based on clinical and MRI findings and confirmed by finding JC virus DNA in cerebrospinal fluid. PML in the natalizumab-treated patients developed after between about 15 and 60 months of natalizumab therapy. Interferon beta had previously been received by all listed patients, and all PML patients were female. Blood samples for T3 were taken at PML onset. Isolation of peripheral blood mononuclear cells was performed by Ficoll-Hypaque density gradient centrifugation.

Amplification of TRB CDR3 regions from genomic DNA was performed at survey-level depth using the immunoSEQ two-step multiplex PCR. Synthetic inline TR CDR3 controls covering all V-J pairings were spiked into each PCR so that template counts could be estimated and amplification bias removed. Reads went through processing to reduce amplification and sequencing bias, and quantification was done against synthetic TR CDR3 analogs. Regarding the original processing steps: Raw data were processed in ImmunoSEQ Analyzer, with out-of-frame sequences and CDR3s containing stop codons removed, and genes were named according to IMGT nomenclature. Normalized Shannon entropy, defined as 1 minus Pielou's evenness, served as the summary measure of repertoire diversity. Two TRB sequences were counted as identical only if the two sequences had the same V gene, J gene and CDR3. Public PML clonotypes were defined as CDR3s shared by two or more PML-onset samples but absent from earlier samples, from controls, and from public databases. Positional CDR3 amino acid composition was analyzed in Skylign with the observed count method. Here the immuneACCESS table is served through TCRdb, limited to in-frame sequences with V and J called. Missing clones are a known gap in these copies; in checked studies unresolved V genes cover under half, and the rest lacks a known reason. V and J calls and clone size are copied from that table; D and trimming were computed from the DNA. The sample table holds 30,000 to 35,000 clones, of which approximately 84% were seen once. The ten largest clones capture less than 3.5% of the sample.

What the work shows at the level of the full study, not this receptor alone: TRB clones with frequency above 0.5% were observed only in PML patients, but the clones expanded at PML onset were found to be already present before and during natalizumab therapy. In most PML patients, lower normalized Shannon entropy suggested less diverse TRB repertoires, while the natalizumab-treated controls had values close to 1. When PML developed, neither common TRBV or TRBJ gene usage nor preferential TRBV-TRBJ pairings were detected. Only peripheral blood was analyzed, although cerebrospinal fluid or brain lymphocytes might be more informative for natalizumab-associated PML. Because the cohort was small and descriptive, it remained unclear whether the findings reflect JC virus infection or general immunocompromise.

Recombination connected TRBV7-8 to TRBJ1-1; tentative D gene TRBD1, with 6 bases matching. This clonotype was obtained from a human donor with progressive multifocal leukoencephalopathy. This specimen consisted of PBMCs, obtained from a patient treated with natalizumab. The base sequence is TGTGCCGGAACAAACACAGGGTTCACTGAAGCTTTCTTT. This gives the protein CAGTNTGFTEAFF.